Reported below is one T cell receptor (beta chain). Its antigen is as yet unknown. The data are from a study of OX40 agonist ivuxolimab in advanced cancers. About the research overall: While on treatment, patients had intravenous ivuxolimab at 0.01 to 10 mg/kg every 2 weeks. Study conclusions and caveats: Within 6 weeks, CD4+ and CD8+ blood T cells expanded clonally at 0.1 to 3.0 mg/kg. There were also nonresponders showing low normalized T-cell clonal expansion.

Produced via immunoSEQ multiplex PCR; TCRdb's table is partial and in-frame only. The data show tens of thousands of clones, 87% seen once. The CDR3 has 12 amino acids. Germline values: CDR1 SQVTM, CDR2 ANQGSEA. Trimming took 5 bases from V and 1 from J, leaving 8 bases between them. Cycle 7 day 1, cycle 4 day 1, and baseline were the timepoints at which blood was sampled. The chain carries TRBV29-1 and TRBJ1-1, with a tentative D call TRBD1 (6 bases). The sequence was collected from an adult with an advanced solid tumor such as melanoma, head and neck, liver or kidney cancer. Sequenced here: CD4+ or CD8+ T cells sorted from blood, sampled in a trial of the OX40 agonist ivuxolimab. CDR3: CSVKTGNTEAFF. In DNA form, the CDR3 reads TGCAGCGTTAAGACAGGGAACACTGAAGCTTTCTTT.